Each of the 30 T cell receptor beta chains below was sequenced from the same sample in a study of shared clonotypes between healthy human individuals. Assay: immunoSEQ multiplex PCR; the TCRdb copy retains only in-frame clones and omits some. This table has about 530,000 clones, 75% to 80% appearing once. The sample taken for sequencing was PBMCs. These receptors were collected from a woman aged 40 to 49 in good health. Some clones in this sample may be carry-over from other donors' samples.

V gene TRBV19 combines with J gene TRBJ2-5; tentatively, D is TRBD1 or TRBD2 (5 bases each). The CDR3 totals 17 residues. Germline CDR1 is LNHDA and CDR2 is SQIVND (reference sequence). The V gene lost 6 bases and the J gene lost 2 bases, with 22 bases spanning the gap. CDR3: CASSHNRGFYSQETQYF. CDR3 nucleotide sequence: TGTGCCAGTAGCCACAATCGGGGCTTCTACTCTCAAGAGACCCAGTACTTC.

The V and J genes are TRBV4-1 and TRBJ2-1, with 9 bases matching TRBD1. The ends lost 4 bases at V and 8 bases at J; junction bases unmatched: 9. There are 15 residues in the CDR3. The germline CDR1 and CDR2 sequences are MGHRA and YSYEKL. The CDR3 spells CASSRRNRGRDEQFF. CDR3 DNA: TGCGCCAGCAGCCGACGAAACAGGGGGCGGGATGAGCAGTTCTTC.

In DNA form, the CDR3 reads TGTGCCAGCTCACCCCTCCCTAGCGGGAGCACAGATACGCAGTATTTT. It translates to CASSPLPSGSTDTQYF. The chain couples TRBV18 to TRBJ2-3; 8 bases agree with TRBD2. The CDR3 totals 16 residues. Germline CDR1 reads KGHSH; CDR2 reads LQKENI. V trimming: 3 bases; J trimming: 0 bases; junction bases outside the gene matches: 5.

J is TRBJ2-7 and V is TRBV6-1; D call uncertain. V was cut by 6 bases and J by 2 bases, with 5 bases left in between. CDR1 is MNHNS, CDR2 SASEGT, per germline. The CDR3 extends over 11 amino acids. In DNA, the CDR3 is TGTGCCAGCAGCACCACCTACGAGCAGTACTTC. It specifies CASSTTYEQYF.

The CDR3 protein is CASSGQGNEKLFF. CDR3 bases: TGTGCCAGTAGCGGACAGGGGAATGAAAAACTGTTTTTT. The chain uses TRBV19 and TRBJ1-4; 9 bases line up with TRBD1. CDR3 length: 13 residues. Trimming at V came to 6 bases and at J to 5 bases, leaving 1 base not matched to a gene. Germline V gene lookup returns CDR1 LNHDA and CDR2 SQIVND (reference sequence).

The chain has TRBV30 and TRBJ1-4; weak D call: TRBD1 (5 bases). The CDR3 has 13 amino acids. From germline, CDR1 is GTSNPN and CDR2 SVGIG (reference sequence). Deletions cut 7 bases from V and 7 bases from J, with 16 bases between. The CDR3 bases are TGTGCCTCTGGAGGTCAAGGGGTTGAAAAACTGTTTTTT. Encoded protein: CASGGQGVEKLFF.

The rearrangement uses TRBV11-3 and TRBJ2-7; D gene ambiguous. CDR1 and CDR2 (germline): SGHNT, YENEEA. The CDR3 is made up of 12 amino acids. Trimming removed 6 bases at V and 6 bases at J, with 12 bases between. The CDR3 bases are TGTGCCAGCAGTACCTTGTCCGGCGAGCAGTACTTC. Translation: CASSTLSGEQYF.

The CDR3 DNA is TGTGCCAGCAGTTTTCTAGCGGGAGTTACCCAGTACTTC. Its translation: CASSFLAGVTQYF. V is TRBV27 and J is TRBJ2-5; 10 nucleotides agree with TRBD2. The CDR3 has 13 amino acids. The germline V gene has CDR1 MNHEY and CDR2 SMNVEV (reference sequence). V shed 3 bases and J 8 bases; nucleotides not matched to a gene: 3.

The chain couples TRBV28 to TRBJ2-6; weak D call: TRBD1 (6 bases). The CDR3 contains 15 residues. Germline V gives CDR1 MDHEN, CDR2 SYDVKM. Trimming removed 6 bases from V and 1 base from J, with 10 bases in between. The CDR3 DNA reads TGTGCCAGCAGCTCAGGGGCGTCTGGGGCCAACGTCCTGACTTTC. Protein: CASSSGASGANVLTF.

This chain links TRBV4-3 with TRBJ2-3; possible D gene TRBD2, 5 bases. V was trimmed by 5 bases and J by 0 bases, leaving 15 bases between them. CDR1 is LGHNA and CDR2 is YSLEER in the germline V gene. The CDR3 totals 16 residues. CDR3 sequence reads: CASSSSPEVSTDTQYF. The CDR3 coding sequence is TGCGCCAGCAGCTCGAGTCCGGAGGTTAGCACAGATACGCAGTATTTT.

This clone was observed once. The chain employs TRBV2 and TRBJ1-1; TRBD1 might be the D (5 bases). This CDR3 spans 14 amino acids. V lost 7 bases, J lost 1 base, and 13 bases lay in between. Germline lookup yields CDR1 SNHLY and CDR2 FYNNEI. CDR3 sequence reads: CASIMGGSNTEAFF. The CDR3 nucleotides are TGTGCCAGCATAATGGGGGGGTCGAACACTGAAGCTTTCTTT.

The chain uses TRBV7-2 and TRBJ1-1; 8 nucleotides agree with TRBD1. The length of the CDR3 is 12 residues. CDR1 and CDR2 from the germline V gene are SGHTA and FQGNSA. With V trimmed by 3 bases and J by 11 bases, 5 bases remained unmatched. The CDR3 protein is CASSFNRGYAFF. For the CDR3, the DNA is TGTGCCAGCAGCTTCAACAGGGGGTATGCTTTCTTT.

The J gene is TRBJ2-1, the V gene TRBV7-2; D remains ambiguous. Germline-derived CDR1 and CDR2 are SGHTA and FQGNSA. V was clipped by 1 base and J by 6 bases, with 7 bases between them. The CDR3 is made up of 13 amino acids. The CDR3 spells CASSLVRANEQFF. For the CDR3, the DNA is TGTGCCAGCAGCTTAGTGCGAGCCAATGAGCAGTTCTTC.

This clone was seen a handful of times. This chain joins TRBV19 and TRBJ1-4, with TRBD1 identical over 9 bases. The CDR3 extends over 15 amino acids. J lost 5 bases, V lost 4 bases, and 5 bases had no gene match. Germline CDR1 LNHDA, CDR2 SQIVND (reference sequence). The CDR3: CASSSYGTGNEKLFF. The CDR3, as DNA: TGTGCCAGTAGTAGTTACGGGACAGGGAATGAAAAACTGTTTTTT.

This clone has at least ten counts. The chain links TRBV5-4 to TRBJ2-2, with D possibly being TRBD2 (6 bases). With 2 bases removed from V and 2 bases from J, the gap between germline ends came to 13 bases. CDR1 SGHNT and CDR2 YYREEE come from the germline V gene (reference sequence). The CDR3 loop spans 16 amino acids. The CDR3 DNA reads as TGTGCCAGCAGCTTCGGGGGACTCGACAACACCGGGGAGCTGTTTTTT. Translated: CASSFGGLDNTGELFF.

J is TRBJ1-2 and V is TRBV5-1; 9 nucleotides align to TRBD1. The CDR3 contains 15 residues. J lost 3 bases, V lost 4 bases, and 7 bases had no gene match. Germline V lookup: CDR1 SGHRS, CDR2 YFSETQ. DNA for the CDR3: TGCGCCAGCAGCCAACAGGGGGCCAACGACTATGGCTACACCTTC. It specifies CASSQQGANDYGYTF.

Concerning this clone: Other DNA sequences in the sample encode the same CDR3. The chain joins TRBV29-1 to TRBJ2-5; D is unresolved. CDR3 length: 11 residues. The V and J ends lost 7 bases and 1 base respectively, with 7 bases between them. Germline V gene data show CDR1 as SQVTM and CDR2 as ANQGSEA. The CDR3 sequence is CSAGPQETQYF. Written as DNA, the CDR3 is TGCAGCGCTGGCCCCCAAGAGACCCAGTACTTC.

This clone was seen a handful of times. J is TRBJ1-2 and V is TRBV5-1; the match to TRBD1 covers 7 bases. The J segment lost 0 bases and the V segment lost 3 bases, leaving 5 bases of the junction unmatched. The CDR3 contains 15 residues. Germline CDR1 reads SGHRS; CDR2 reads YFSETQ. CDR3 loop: CASSSDRAANYGYTF. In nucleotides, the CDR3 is TGCGCCAGCAGCTCCGACAGGGCTGCTAACTATGGCTACACCTTC.

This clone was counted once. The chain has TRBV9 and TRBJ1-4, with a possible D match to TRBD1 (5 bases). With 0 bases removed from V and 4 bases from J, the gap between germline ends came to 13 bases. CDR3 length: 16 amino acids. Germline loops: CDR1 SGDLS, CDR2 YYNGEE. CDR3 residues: CASSVAPTRGNEKLFF. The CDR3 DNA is TGTGCCAGCAGCGTAGCACCTACTAGGGGTAATGAAAAACTGTTTTTT.

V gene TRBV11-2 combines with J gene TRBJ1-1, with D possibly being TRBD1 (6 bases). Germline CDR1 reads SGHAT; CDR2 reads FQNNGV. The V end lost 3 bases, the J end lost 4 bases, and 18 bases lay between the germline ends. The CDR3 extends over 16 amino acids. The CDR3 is CASSLLGGAVSTEAFF. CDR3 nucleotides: TGTGCCAGCAGCTTGCTTGGGGGGGCCGTTAGCACTGAAGCTTTCTTT.

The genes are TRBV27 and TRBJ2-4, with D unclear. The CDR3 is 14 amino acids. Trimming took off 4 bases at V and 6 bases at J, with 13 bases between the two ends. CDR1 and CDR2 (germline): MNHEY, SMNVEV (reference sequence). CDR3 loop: CASSSRALGNIQYF. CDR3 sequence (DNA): TGTGCCAGCAGTTCCCGGGCCTTGGGAAACATTCAGTACTTC.

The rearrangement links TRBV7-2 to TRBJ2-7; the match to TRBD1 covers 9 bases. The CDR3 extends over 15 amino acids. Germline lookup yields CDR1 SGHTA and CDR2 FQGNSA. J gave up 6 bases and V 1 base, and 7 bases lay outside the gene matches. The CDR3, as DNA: TGTGCCAGCAGCTTAGTCGGACAGGGGTCGGTCGAGCAGTACTTC. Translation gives CASSLVGQGSVEQYF.

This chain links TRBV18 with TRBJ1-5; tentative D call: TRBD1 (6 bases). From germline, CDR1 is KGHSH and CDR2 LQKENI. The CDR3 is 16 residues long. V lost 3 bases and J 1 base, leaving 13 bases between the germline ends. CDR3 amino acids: CASSPGGPGSNQPQHF. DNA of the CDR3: TGTGCCAGCTCACCGGGGGGGCCGGGAAGCAATCAGCCCCAGCATTTT.

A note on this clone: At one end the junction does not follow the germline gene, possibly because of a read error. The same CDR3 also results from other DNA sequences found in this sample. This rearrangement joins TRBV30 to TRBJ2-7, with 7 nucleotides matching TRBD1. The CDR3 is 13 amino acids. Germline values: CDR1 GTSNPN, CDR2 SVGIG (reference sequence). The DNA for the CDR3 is TGTGCTTGGAGACCCAGGGGGTCCTACGAGCAGTACTTC. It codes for CAWRPRGSYEQYF.

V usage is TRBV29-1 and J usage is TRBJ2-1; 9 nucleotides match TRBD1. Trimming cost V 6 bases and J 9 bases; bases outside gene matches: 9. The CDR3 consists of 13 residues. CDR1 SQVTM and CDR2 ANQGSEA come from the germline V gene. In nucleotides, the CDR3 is TGCAGCGTGGGTACAGGGGGCAACGGTGAGCAGTTCTTC. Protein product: CSVGTGGNGEQFF.

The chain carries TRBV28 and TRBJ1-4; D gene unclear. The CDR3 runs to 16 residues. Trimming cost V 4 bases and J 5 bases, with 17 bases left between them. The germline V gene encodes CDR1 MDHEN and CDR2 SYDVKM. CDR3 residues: CASSSRWSTVNEKLFF. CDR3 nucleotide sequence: TGTGCCAGCAGTTCTCGATGGAGCACTGTCAATGAAAAACTGTTTTTT.

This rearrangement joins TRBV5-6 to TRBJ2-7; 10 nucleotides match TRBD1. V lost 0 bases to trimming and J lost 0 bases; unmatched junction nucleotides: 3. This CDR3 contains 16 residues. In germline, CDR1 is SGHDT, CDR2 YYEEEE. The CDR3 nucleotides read TGTGCCAGCAGCTTGGGGTGGACAGGGGGCTCCTACGAGCAGTACTTC. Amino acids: CASSLGWTGGSYEQYF.

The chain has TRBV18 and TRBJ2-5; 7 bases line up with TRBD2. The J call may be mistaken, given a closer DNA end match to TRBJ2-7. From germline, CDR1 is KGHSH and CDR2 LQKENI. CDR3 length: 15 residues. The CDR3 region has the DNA TGTGCCAGCTCACCGTGGGCTAGCGGTGATTACGAGCAGTACTTC. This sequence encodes CASSPWASGDYEQYF.

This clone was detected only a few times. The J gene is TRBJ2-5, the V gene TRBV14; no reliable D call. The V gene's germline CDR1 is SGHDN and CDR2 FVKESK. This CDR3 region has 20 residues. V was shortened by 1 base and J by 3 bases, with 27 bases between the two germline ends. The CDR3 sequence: CASSQGYRTVAGPGKETQYF. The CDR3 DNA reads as TGTGCCAGCAGCCAAGGATACCGAACCGTCGCCGGGCCCGGAAAAGAGACCCAGTACTTC. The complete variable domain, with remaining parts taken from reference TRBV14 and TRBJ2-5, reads EAGVTQFPSHSVIEKGQTVTLRCDPISGHDNLYWYRRVMGKEIKFLLHFVKESKQDESGMPNNRFLAERTGGTYSTLKVQPAELEDSGVYFCASSQGYRTVAGPGKETQYFGPGTRLLVL.

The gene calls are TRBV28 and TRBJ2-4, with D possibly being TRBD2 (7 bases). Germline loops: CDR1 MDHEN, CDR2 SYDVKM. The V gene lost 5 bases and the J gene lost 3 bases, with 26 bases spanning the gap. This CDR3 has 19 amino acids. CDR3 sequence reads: CASSANPSSGGWVKNIQYF. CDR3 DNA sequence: TGTGCCAGCAGTGCCAACCCTTCTTCGGGGGGCTGGGTCAAAAACATTCAGTACTTC.